This T cell receptor (beta chain) was profiled in a study of regulatory T cells in long-lasting Graves disease. Study observations and caveats: Persistent patients shared more public clonotypes (over 2,500) than new patients (approximately 900).

Germline loops: CDR1 MNHNS, CDR2 SASEGT. V dropped 6 bases and J dropped 0; count of bases not matched to a gene: 14. The CDR3 extends over 20 amino acids. Time point reported: newly diagnosed GD, antithyroid drugs for less than 3 months. RNA isolated from PBMCs was used to make the TCR library. Concerning this clonotype: Its matching antigen is unknown.

Sequencing libraries for TCR beta were prepared with iRepertoire HTBI primers and Arm-PCR of CDR3 regions. In the study's own analysis: Identified across the samples were 50 to 70 TRBV segments and 13 to 15 TRBJ segments. TCRdb itself ran the multiplex PCR reads through MiXCR, one entry per CDR3 protein. V and J calls and clone size were set by TCRdb, not the authors. The sample includes over 500,000 distinct CDR3 sequences, under 20% of them seen just once. The data also belong to a second study, concerning T cells in Graves' hyperthyroidism and ophthalmopathy. That investigation notes: Absence of ophthalmopathy progression within 18 months defined stable Graves' hyperthyroidism. HTBI primers were the set used in a first-round RT-PCR of the TCR CDR3.

V and J are TRBV6-1 and TRBJ2-6; 10 nucleotides agree with TRBD1. The sequence derives from a woman in her 30s with Graves disease. The sample in question was peripheral blood mononuclear cells (PBMCs), obtained at new diagnosis, from a patient treated with antithyroid drugs. The CDR3, as DNA: TGTGCCAGCAGCTCCCCCCGCGGACAGGGGGTTACCTCTGGGGCCAACGTCCTGACTTTC. Protein product: CASSSPRGQGVTSGANVLTF.